The present TCR beta chain was sequenced within a study of human T cells and chemical hapten exposure. Each CDR3 protein is one row after TCRdb ran MiXCR on the RACE reads. The table has 180,000 or so distinct CDR3 sequences, roughly 15% seen once. This clonotype appeared a few times. The CDR3 length is 16 residues. Germline V gene data show CDR1 as LGHDT and CDR2 as YNNKEL (reference sequence). Deletions cut 0 bases from V and 3 bases from J, with 14 bases between. Noted time point: patch test 1, 2 weeks after DPC sensitization. The treatment was: therapeutic diphenylcyclopropenone sensitization with weekly scalp DPC. Total RNA was isolated from whole blood that had not been fractionated.

This chain connects TRBV3-1 to TRBJ1-2, with a possible D match to TRBD1 (5 bases). The clonotype comes from a woman in her thirties with alopecia areata. Some clones in this sample may be carry-over from other donors' samples. The sample consisted of whole blood, taken in connection with sensitization to the hapten diphenylcyclopropenone (DPC). The CDR3 DNA follows: TGTGCCAGCAGCCAAGATCCGGGGAGGGGAGACTATGGCTACACCTTC. Translation: CASSQDPGRGDYGYTF. Variable domain in full (rest from reference TRBV3-1 and TRBJ1-2): DTAVSQTPKYLVTQMGNDKSIKCEQNLGHDTMYWYKQDSKKFLKIMFSYNNKELIINETVPNRFSPKSPDKAHLNLHINSLELGDSAVYFCASSQDPGRGDYGYTFGSGTRLTVV.